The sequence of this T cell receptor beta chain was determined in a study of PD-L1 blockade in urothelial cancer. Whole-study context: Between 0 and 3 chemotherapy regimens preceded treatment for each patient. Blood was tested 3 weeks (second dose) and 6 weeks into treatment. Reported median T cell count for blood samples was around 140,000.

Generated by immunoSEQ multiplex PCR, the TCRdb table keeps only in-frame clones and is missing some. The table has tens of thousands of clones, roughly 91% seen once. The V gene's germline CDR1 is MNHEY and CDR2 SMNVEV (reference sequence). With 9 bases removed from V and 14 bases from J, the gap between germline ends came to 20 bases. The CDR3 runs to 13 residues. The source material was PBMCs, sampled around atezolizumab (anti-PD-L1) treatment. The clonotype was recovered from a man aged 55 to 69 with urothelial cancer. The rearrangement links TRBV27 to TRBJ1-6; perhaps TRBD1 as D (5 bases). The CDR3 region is CASRRPRDSTLHF. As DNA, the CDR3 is TGTGCCAGTCGAAGGCCCAGGGATTCGACCCTCCACTTT.